These T cell receptor beta chains were read from a single sample in a study of T cell repertoires in ileal Crohn's disease. Sequencing was performed with immunoSEQ multiplex PCR; in TCRdb, only in-frame clones are kept and a portion is missing. The data hold roughly 62,000 clones, with about 89% observed a single time. The sample taken for sequencing was ileal tissue. The receptors stem from an adult with Crohn's disease. Each CDR3 is given with its conserved first and last residue. The order of the fields is clone size, J gene, V gene, D gene, CDR3 DNA, CDR3 protein. The D gene is left open where the match is weak. Part of the rows lack a size; the others show once, few, many or a class for expanded clones.

>once|TRBJ2-1|TRBV20-1|-
TGCAGTGCTACCCAGAATGAGCAGTTCTTC
CSATQNEQFF
>-|TRBJ1-2|TRBV5-1|TRBD1
TGCGCCAGCAGCTTGGGCTATGGTGAGACAGGGAGGACTTTCAACTATGGCTACACCTTC
CASSLGYGETGRTFNYGYTF
>-|TRBJ2-4|TRBV29-1|-
TGCAGCGTTGCCCCTCCGACAGTAGCCAAAAACATTCAGTACTTC
CSVAPPTVAKNIQYF
>-|TRBJ2-5|TRBV29-1|TRBD1
TGCAGCGTTCACAGGGGTTTCCAAGAGACCCAGTACTTC
CSVHRGFQETQYF
>-|TRBJ2-3|TRBV2|TRBD1
TGTGCCTGCAGGGACAGAGGCACAGATACGCAGTATTTT
CACRDRGTDTQYF
>few|TRBJ2-7|TRBV7-2|-
TGTGCCAGCAGCTTTACCCAGGGTGGGTACGAGCAGTACTTC
CASSFTQGGYEQYF
>-|TRBJ2-1|TRBV28|TRBD1
TGTGCCAGCAGTCCAAGGGACAGGGAGTTCGGTGAGCAGTTCTTC
CASSPRDREFGEQFF
>-|TRBJ2-3|TRBV15|TRBD2
TGTGCCACCAGCGGAGGCGGGGGGCGGTTGGATACGCAGTATTTT
CATSGGGGRLDTQYF
>-|TRBJ2-3|TRBV5-4|-
TGTGCCAGCAGCTTGGGACAGCCCACAGATACGCAGTATTTT
CASSLGQPTDTQYF
>few|TRBJ2-2|TRBV28|TRBD1
TGTGCCAGCAACAAAAGGGGGCTAACCGGGGAGCTGTTTTTT
CASNKRGLTGELFF
>-|TRBJ2-7|TRBV25-1|TRBD1
TGTGCCAGCAGTGAATTTCCCGGACAGGGGGCATCCGAGCAGTACTTC
CASSEFPGQGASEQYF
>once|TRBJ1-3|TRBV9|-
TGTGCCAGCAGCGTAACAGATTCGGCTGGAAACACCATATATTTT
CASSVTDSAGNTIYF
>once|TRBJ1-5|TRBV7-6|-
TGTGCCAGCAGCTTAGGACAGGATCTAGGTCAGCCCCAGCATTTT
CASSLGQDLGQPQHF
>-|TRBJ2-3|TRBV7-3|TRBD2
TGTGCCAGCAGCCTCGGGCTAGCGGGATCTGCAGATACGCAGTATTTT
CASSLGLAGSADTQYF
>-|TRBJ1-4|TRBV2|TRBD1
TGTGCCAGCAGTCAGGACAGGGGTAATGAAAAACTGTTTTTT
CASSQDRGNEKLFF
>-|TRBJ2-1|TRBV7-3|-
TGTGCCAGCAGCGAACAGGGAGGGTTGCGGGAGCAGTTCTTC
CASSEQGGLREQFF
>once|TRBJ1-5|TRBV2|-
TGTGCCAGCAGCACACTACAGGGAGGGAGCAATCAGCCCCAGCATTTT
CASSTLQGGSNQPQHF
>-|TRBJ1-2|TRBV7-9|-
TGTGCCAGCAGCACCGGACAGAACTATGGCTACACCTTC
CASSTGQNYGYTF
>-|TRBJ1-2|TRBV28|TRBD1
TGTGCCAGTAAAATACCTCGGGACAGAATAACTAACTATGGCTACACCTTC
CASKIPRDRITNYGYTF
>-|TRBJ2-5|TRBV11-3|TRBD2
TGTGCCAGCAGCTTAGTTGGGACTAGCGGGCAAGAGACCCAGTACTTC
CASSLVGTSGQETQYF
>few|TRBJ1-1|TRBV28|-
TGTGCCAGCAGTCTGGCCCGCCCTGGAGGTGAAGCTTTCTTT
CASSLARPGGEAFF
>-|TRBJ1-6|TRBV5-1|TRBD1
TGCGCCAGCAGCACCGGGACAGCCGATTCACCCCTCCACTTT
CASSTGTADSPLHF
>-|TRBJ1-4|TRBV2|TRBD1
TGTGCCAGCAGTGGGACAGGGAGGAATGAAAAACTGTTTTTT
CASSGTGRNEKLFF
>-|TRBJ1-1|TRBV10-1|-
TGCGCCAGCGGGCCGGGGATCGGCACTGAAGCTTTCTTT
CASGPGIGTEAFF
>-|TRBJ1-2|TRBV7-6|TRBD1
TGTGCCAGCAGCCCGACCGACAGGGCTGGCTACACCTTC
CASSPTDRAGYTF
>-|TRBJ2-3|TRBV7-9|TRBD2
TGTGCCAGCAGCCAGACTAGCGGGAGAACAGATACGCAGTATTTT
CASSQTSGRTDTQYF
>-|TRBJ1-1|TRBV11-1|-
TGTGCCTCCGAACTTAACAGGGAAGCTTTCTTT
CASELNREAFF
>-|TRBJ2-2|TRBV14|-
TGTGCCAGCAGCCGGGGGGGACAGGCTCGATTTCCCGGGGAGCTGTTTTTT
CASSRGGQARFPGELFF
>few|TRBJ1-1|TRBV27|TRBD1
TGTGCCAGCAGAACGCAGGGGGCGCCTGGCACTGAAGCTTTCTTT
CASRTQGAPGTEAFF
>-|TRBJ2-2|TRBV7-9|TRBD2
TGTGCCACCAAACCTGGGACTAGCGGGGGAATAGGGGAGCTGTTTTTT
CATKPGTSGGIGELFF
>-|TRBJ2-2|TRBV28|-
TGTGCCGCTCGAGTCGCCGGGGAGCTGTTTTTT
CAARVAGELFF
>once|TRBJ1-1|TRBV6-1|-
TGTGCCAGCAGTGAAGCGGGGCCTTCTTTT
CASSEAGPSF
>-|TRBJ1-2|TRBV7-9|TRBD1
TGTGCCAGCAGCCCGGACAGGGGTCGCGCGAGCTACACCTTC
CASSPDRGRASYTF
>-|TRBJ1-2|TRBV20-1|-
TGCAGTGCGACAGGCGGTCTTGGCTACACCTTC
CSATGGLGYTF
>-|TRBJ2-1|TRBV2|TRBD2
TGTGCCAGCAGGACTGACTGGACTAGCGGGAGGCCGGAGCAGTTCTTC
CASRTDWTSGRPEQFF
>-|TRBJ2-3|TRBV5-6|-
TGTGCCAGCAGCTTCGGGGATACGCAGTATTTT
CASSFGDTQYF
>-|TRBJ1-4|TRBV25-1|-
TGTGCCAGCAGTGAATTTGGGGGGGGTAATGAAAAACTGTTTTTT
CASSEFGGGNEKLFF
>once|TRBJ1-2|TRBV9|-
TGTGCCAGCAGCGTAGTCGGGGATACTGGCTACACCTTC
CASSVVGDTGYTF
>-|TRBJ1-2|TRBV7-2|-
TGTGCCAGCAGCTTAGAGGGGGACTATGGCTACACCTTC
CASSLEGDYGYTF
>-|TRBJ1-1|TRBV7-8|-
TGTGCCAGCAGCTTAGGGACAGTGGCTGAAGCTTTCTTT
CASSLGTVAEAFF
>-|TRBJ2-1|TRBV9|TRBD2
TGTGCCAGCAGCGCCCACTTATCGGGGGGGATAGAGCAGTTCTTC
CASSAHLSGGIEQFF
>-|TRBJ2-1|TRBV5-5|-
TGTGCCAGCAGCGGAACAGGGAGAGGCTACAATGAGCAGTTCTTC
CASSGTGRGYNEQFF
>-|TRBJ1-2|TRBV14|TRBD1
TGTGCCAGCAGCCAAGCAGGGGGCTATGGCTACACCTTC
CASSQAGGYGYTF
>once|TRBJ2-3|TRBV11-3|TRBD2
TGTGCCAGCAGCCCCGGGACTAGCGTTGCAGATACGCAGTATTTT
CASSPGTSVADTQYF